The present T cell receptor (beta chain) was sequenced within a study of glioma-infiltrating T cells. The CDR3 runs 13 residues. V was trimmed by 2 bases and J by 6 bases, leaving 10 bases between them. In germline, CDR1 is SGHTA, CDR2 FQGNSA. Amplification of TCR alpha and beta CDR3 regions from RNA used iRepertoire nested multiplex PCR. MiXCR, run by TCRdb on the multiplex PCR reads, gives a single entry per CDR3 protein. Found here are roughly 350,000 distinct CDR3 sequences, roughly two fifths of them singletons; the top ten hold about 12%. Sequenced material: glioma tissue, nonneoplastic brain tissue, or PBMCs (not recorded which). This chain connects TRBV7-2 to TRBJ1-1, with D perhaps TRBD1 (6 bases). The receptor comes from a human donor with low-grade glioma or glioblastoma, undergoing nonglioma brain surgery, or in good health (not recorded which). CDR3 protein: CASSLLGGAEAFF. The DNA of the CDR3 is TGTGCCAGCAGCTTATTAGGGGGGGCTGAAGCTTTCTTT.